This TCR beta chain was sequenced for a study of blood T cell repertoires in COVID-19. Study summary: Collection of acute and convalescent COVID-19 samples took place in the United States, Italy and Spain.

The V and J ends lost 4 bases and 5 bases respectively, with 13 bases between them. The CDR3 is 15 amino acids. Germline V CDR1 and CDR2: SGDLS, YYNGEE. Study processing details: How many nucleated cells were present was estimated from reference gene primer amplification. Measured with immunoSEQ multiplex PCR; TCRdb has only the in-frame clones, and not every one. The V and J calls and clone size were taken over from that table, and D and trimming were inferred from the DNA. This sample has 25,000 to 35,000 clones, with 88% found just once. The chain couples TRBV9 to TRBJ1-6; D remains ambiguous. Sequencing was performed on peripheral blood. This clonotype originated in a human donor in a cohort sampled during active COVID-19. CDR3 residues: CASSSVFYHNSPLHF. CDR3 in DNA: TGTGCCAGCAGCTCTGTCTTTTATCATAATTCACCCCTCCACTTT.